Listed below are T cell receptor beta chains from one sample, sequenced in a study of T cells in Graves' hyperthyroidism and ophthalmopathy. TCRdb ran MiXCR on the multiplex PCR reads and lists one entry per CDR3 protein. The table records around 620,000 distinct CDR3 sequences, approximately 15% of them present only once. The sequenced material came from blood. These receptors all stem from a woman younger than 35 with Graves' ophthalmopathy. CDR3s include the opening cysteine and the closing phenylalanine or tryptophan. A D gene is named only where the DNA matches it firmly. Rows give clone size only sometimes, using once, few, many, or a class for an expanded clone.

clone_size: many; j_call: TRBJ1-1; d_call: TRBD1; v_call: TRBV2; cdr3_nt: TGTGCCAGCAGTGGGGACAGACGGGGAGCTTTCTTT; cdr3_aa: CASSGDRRGAFF
clone_size: many; j_call: TRBJ1-1; d_call: .; v_call: TRBV6-1; cdr3_nt: TGTGCCAGCGTGAGAGAGGGGGGGTACACTGAAGCTTTCTTT; cdr3_aa: CASVREGGYTEAFF
clone_size: once; j_call: TRBJ1-1; d_call: .; v_call: TRBV4-1; cdr3_nt: TGCGCCAGCAGCCCAATAGGGAGGTTGGACACTGAAGCTTTCTTT; cdr3_aa: CASSPIGRLDTEAFF
clone_size: .; j_call: TRBJ2-7; d_call: .; v_call: TRBV4-1; cdr3_nt: TGCGCCAGCAGCCAAAGGGTCTTAGATAGGAGGTTGGGGGAGCAGTACTTC; cdr3_aa: CASSQRVLDRRLGEQYF
clone_size: many; j_call: TRBJ1-4; d_call: .; v_call: TRBV18; cdr3_nt: TGTGCCAGCTCACCAGGGGTAAATGAAAAACTGTTTTTT; cdr3_aa: CASSPGVNEKLFF
clone_size: .; j_call: TRBJ2-7; d_call: TRBD2; v_call: TRBV20-1; cdr3_nt: TGCAGTGCTCCAATTAGCGGGAGCTCCTACGAGCAGTACTTC; cdr3_aa: CSAPISGSSYEQYF
clone_size: many; j_call: TRBJ2-7; d_call: .; v_call: TRBV6-1; cdr3_nt: TGTGCCAGCAGTGAGACAGGGACTTCCTACGAGCAGTACTTC; cdr3_aa: CASSETGTSYEQYF
clone_size: few; j_call: TRBJ1-4; d_call: .; v_call: TRBV20-1; cdr3_nt: TGCAGTGCTAGAGATCTGGAGCAGGGAGGTGAAAAACTGTTTTTT; cdr3_aa: CSARDLEQGGEKLFF
clone_size: many; j_call: TRBJ2-7; d_call: TRBD2; v_call: TRBV20-1; cdr3_nt: TGCAGTGCTAGACCTTCATCTAGCGGCACCTACGAGCAGTACTTC; cdr3_aa: CSARPSSSGTYEQYF
clone_size: few; j_call: TRBJ1-2; d_call: .; v_call: TRBV9; cdr3_nt: TGTGCCAGCAGCGCGAACAGGGCAGCGGACTATGGCTACACCTTC; cdr3_aa: CASSANRAADYGYTF
clone_size: many; j_call: TRBJ2-1; d_call: TRBD2; v_call: TRBV28; cdr3_nt: TGTGCCAGCAGTTTAACTAGCGGGACCTACAATGAGCAGTTCTTC; cdr3_aa: CASSLTSGTYNEQFF
clone_size: .; j_call: TRBJ2-5; d_call: .; v_call: TRBV24-1; cdr3_nt: TGTGCCACCGTGGGTGGTTTGCAAGAGACCCAGTACTTC; cdr3_aa: CATVGGLQETQYF
clone_size: many; j_call: TRBJ1-1; d_call: .; v_call: TRBV24-1; cdr3_nt: TGTGCCACCAGTTCAACGAACACTGAAGCTTTCTTT; cdr3_aa: CATSSTNTEAFF
clone_size: many; j_call: TRBJ1-2; d_call: .; v_call: TRBV11-2; cdr3_nt: TGTGCCAGCACCCCCGGCGGTTCGGGGGGCTACACCTTC; cdr3_aa: CASTPGGSGGYTF
clone_size: many; j_call: TRBJ2-2; d_call: TRBD2; v_call: TRBV7-6; cdr3_nt: TGTGCCAGCAGCGCACCCAGCGGGAGCGCCGTCGGGGAGCTGTTTTTT; cdr3_aa: CASSAPSGSAVGELFF
clone_size: many; j_call: TRBJ2-1; d_call: .; v_call: TRBV7-2; cdr3_nt: TGTGCCAGCAGCTTAGCGCCCCCTAGCGATGAGCAGTTCTTC; cdr3_aa: CASSLAPPSDEQFF